These 21 T cell receptor beta chains came from one sample sequenced in a study of cytomegalovirus exposure and HLA in healthy donors. PCR amplification relied on 60 Vbeta primers (plus 13 Jbeta primers). Clones were read by immunoSEQ multiplex PCR, and TCRdb kept only the in-frame ones, dropping some. The table includes about 260,000 clones, 84% detected once. Sequencing input: PBMCs. All receptors derive from a woman in her forties in good health and CMV-seropositive.

The chain uses TRBV7-9 and TRBJ2-5; 11 bases line up with TRBD1. Looked up from germline, CDR1 is SEHNR and CDR2 is FQNEAQ (reference sequence). V lost 1 base and J lost 6; bases outside the gene matches: 4. This CDR3 is 15 amino acids long. The CDR3 nucleotides are TGTGCCAGCAGCTTAGTGGGGACAGGGGGACAGACCCAGTACTTC. It is translated as CASSLVGTGGQTQYF.

The chain joins TRBV6-6 to TRBJ2-2, with a tentative D call TRBD2 (6 bases). This CDR3 has 15 residues. The germline CDR1 and CDR2 sequences are MNHNY and SVGAGI (reference sequence). Trimming stripped 8 bases from V and 1 base from J, with 14 bases between. The CDR3 loop is CASRLGGMNTGELFF. CDR3 bases: TGTGCCAGCCGCCTGGGGGGAATGAACACCGGGGAGCTGTTTTTT.

The rearrangement links TRBV30 to TRBJ2-7; tentative D call: TRBD1 (6 bases). CDR1 and CDR2 (germline): GTSNPN, SVGIG (reference sequence). The CDR3 extends over 11 amino acids. The CDR3 region has the DNA TGTGCAGGGGGTTCCGCCTACGAGCAGTACTTC. It encodes CAGGSAYEQYF.

V gene TRBV28 combines with J gene TRBJ2-1; TRBD1 is a possible D gene (6 bases). This CDR3 has 14 amino acids. V lost 5 bases to trimming and J lost 4 bases, with 12 bases between them. CDR1 and CDR2 (germline): MDHEN, SYDVKM. CDR3 amino acids: CASSQGRTYNEQFF. CDR3 sequence (DNA): TGTGCCAGCAGTCAGGGGCGAACTTACAATGAGCAGTTCTTC.

CDR3 in DNA: TGTGCCTGGAGTGTCTGGGCGGGAGTCTCTTTGGCCGGGGAGCTGTTTTTT. Its translation: CAWSVWAGVSLAGELFF. This sequence joins TRBV30 and TRBJ2-2; 7 positions match TRBD2. The CDR3 is 17 amino acids. Germline values: CDR1 GTSNPN, CDR2 SVGIG (reference sequence). The trim removed 0 bases at V and 6 bases at J, leaving 13 bases unmatched.

The chain has TRBV6-8 and TRBJ2-7; weak D call: TRBD2 (6 bases). Trimming pared 0 bases from V and 11 bases from J, leaving 26 bases between. The CDR3 has 17 amino acids. Germline CDR1 and CDR2: MNHGY and SAAAGT. The CDR3 is CASSYSRNPPVSGPEYF. DNA of the CDR3: TGTGCCAGCAGTTACTCGAGAAATCCTCCCGTTAGCGGCCCTGAGTACTTC.

V usage is TRBV30 and J usage is TRBJ1-5, with TRBD1 matching 7 bases. The J segment lost 2 bases and the V segment lost 4 bases, leaving 5 bases of the junction unmatched. This CDR3 contains 14 residues. The germline V gene encodes CDR1 GTSNPN and CDR2 SVGIG (reference sequence). Here the CDR3 reads CAWNRGDGNQPQHF. The CDR3 DNA reads as TGTGCCTGGAACAGGGGAGATGGCAATCAGCCCCAGCATTTT.

The CDR3 DNA reads as TGCAGCGTTCTTATAGCGGGACGGGAGACCCAGTACTTC. Residues: CSVLIAGRETQYF. The chain uses TRBV29-1 and TRBJ2-5; 8 bases match TRBD2. The CDR3 sequence is 13 residues long. Looked up from germline, CDR1 is SQVTM and CDR2 is ANQGSEA. The trim removed 5 bases at V and 5 bases at J, leaving 7 bases unmatched. Based on the CDR3 plus reference TRBV29-1 and TRBJ2-5, the full variable domain is SAVISQKPSRDICQRGTSLTIQCQVDSQVTMMFWYRQQPGQSLTLIATANQGSEATYESGFVIDKFPISRPNLTFSTLTVSNMSPEDSSIYLCSVLIAGRETQYFGPGTRLLVL.

This chain joins TRBV5-1 and TRBJ1-2; D is unresolved. CDR3 length: 15 amino acids. From germline, CDR1 is SGHRS and CDR2 YFSETQ. Trimming removed 4 bases from V and 2 bases from J, with 15 bases in between. The DNA for the CDR3 is TGCGCCAGCAGCGAGGACTCCTCTCACAACTATGGCTACACCTTC. Translating it yields CASSEDSSHNYGYTF.

The J gene is TRBJ1-1, the V gene TRBV29-1; D remains ambiguous. CDR1 and CDR2 (germline): SQVTM, ANQGSEA. Trimming took off 7 bases at V and 0 bases at J, with 3 bases between the two ends. The CDR3 is 10 residues long. The DNA for the CDR3 is TGCAGCGCCATGAACACTGAAGCTTTCTTT. Its translation is CSAMNTEAFF.

In nucleotides, the CDR3 is TGCGCCAGCAGCTTGGAGACCGGGATTGGCACAGATACGCAGTATTTT. Translating it yields CASSLETGIGTDTQYF. The chain is built from TRBV5-1 and TRBJ2-3, with D tentatively TRBD2 (5 bases). Between the trimmed V and J ends, which lost 0 bases and 1 base, there was a span of 12 bases. Germline CDR1 is SGHRS and CDR2 is YFSETQ. This CDR3 spans 16 amino acids.

This clone has only a few counts. The chain has TRBV4-1 and TRBJ1-5, with D tentatively TRBD1 (5 bases). Per the germline V gene, CDR1 is MGHRA and CDR2 is YSYEKL. The ends were cut back, 0 bases at V and 0 bases at J, with 15 bases in the middle. This CDR3 has 18 amino acids. The CDR3, as DNA: TGCGCCAGCAGCCAAGATCTGATGGCAGGGAATAGCAATCAGCCCCAGCATTTT. Its protein product is CASSQDLMAGNSNQPQHF.

This sequence joins TRBV11-2 and TRBJ2-2; a possible D gene is TRBD1 (5 bases). This CDR3 is built from 17 residues. Germline V gene lookup returns CDR1 SGHAT and CDR2 FQNNGV. Deletions cut 5 bases from V and 4 bases from J, with 20 bases between. In nucleotides, the CDR3 is TGTGCCAGCAGCCCGACTCCACGTAGGGGCGCCACCGGGGAGCTGTTTTTT. This translates into CASSPTPRRGATGELFF.

The chain carries TRBV9 and TRBJ1-2; D might be TRBD1 (5 bases). Germline V gene sequence: CDR1 SGDLS, CDR2 YYNGEE. This CDR3 has 15 residues. V was shortened by 4 bases and J by 4 bases, with 17 bases between the two germline ends. This CDR3 is CASSLWGGSSYGYTF. DNA of the CDR3: TGTGCCAGCAGCCTCTGGGGGGGTTCTAGCTATGGCTACACCTTC.

The chain carries TRBV30 and TRBJ2-1, with 9 bases identical to TRBD2. V gave up 2 bases and J gave up 0 bases; unmatched junction bases: 14. CDR1 and CDR2 from the germline V gene are GTSNPN and SVGIG (reference sequence). CDR3 length: 19 residues. The CDR3 bases are TGTGCCTGGAGTCATCTTAGCGGGAGCGAGGGCGGCTCCTACAATGAGCAGTTCTTC. As protein: CAWSHLSGSEGGSYNEQFF.

The chain couples TRBV7-2 to TRBJ2-1; no definite D call. V was cut by 2 bases and J by 6 bases, with 8 bases left in between. CDR3 size: 13 residues. The germline gives CDR1 SGHTA, CDR2 FQGNSA. CDR3 in amino acids: CASSLSGTNEQFF. The CDR3 DNA follows: TGTGCCAGCAGCTTATCGGGTACCAATGAGCAGTTCTTC.

V is TRBV7-2 and J is TRBJ2-7; 8 bases agree with TRBD2. The germline V gene encodes CDR1 SGHTA and CDR2 FQGNSA. Losses at the gene ends were 5 bases for V and 2 bases for J; bases not matched to a gene: 8. The CDR3 sequence is 15 residues long. The CDR3 bases are TGTGCCAGCAGCCCCGGTGGAGCGGGGGCCTACGAGCAGTACTTC. The encoded protein is CASSPGGAGAYEQYF.

J is TRBJ2-3 and V is TRBV4-2; 7 nucleotides match TRBD2. The CDR3 loop spans 16 amino acids. The germline V gene has CDR1 LGHNA and CDR2 YNFKEQ. V shed 4 bases, J shed 5 bases, and the junction held 12 bases outside the gene matches. The CDR3 DNA sequence: TGTGCCAGCAGCCCCCTCGGGGGAGGGCCCGAAGATACGCAGTATTTT. Its protein product is CASSPLGGGPEDTQYF.

CDR3 DNA: TGTGCCAGCAGTTACTCTCAGACAGTTCCCTATGGCTACACCTTC. Translation: CASSYSQTVPYGYTF. This chain joins TRBV6-5 and TRBJ1-2; D may be TRBD1 (5 bases). The CDR3 contains 15 residues. V lost 0 bases, J lost 4 bases, and 12 bases lay in between. The germline gives CDR1 MNHEY, CDR2 SVGAGI.

The chain combines TRBV18 with TRBJ2-5; D gene unclear. The ends were cut back, 8 bases at V and 2 bases at J, with 9 bases in the middle. CDR3 size: 12 residues. Germline lookup yields CDR1 KGHSH and CDR2 LQKENI. The chain's CDR3 is CASQSQQETQYF. CDR3 bases: TGTGCCAGCCAATCCCAACAAGAGACCCAGTACTTC.

V usage is TRBV7-3 and J usage is TRBJ2-1; no clear D gene. Germline CDR1 is SGHTA and CDR2 is FQGTGA. Trimming took off 2 bases at V and 2 bases at J, with 10 bases between the two ends. The CDR3 is 15 amino acids. The CDR3 coding sequence is TGTGCCAGCAGCTTAGGTAGAACTCCCTACAATGAGCAGTTCTTC. Translating it yields CASSLGRTPYNEQFF.